The rows below give T cell receptor beta chains drawn from one sample of a study of Ad26.COV2.S vaccination and SARS-CoV-2 variants. Repertoires were generated with immunoSEQ multiplex PCR, while TCRdb's copy carries only in-frame clones and drops some. The table records 410,000 or so clones, about 90% of them present only once. Sequencing was performed on peripheral blood, taken in a trial of Ad26.COV2.S vaccine versus placebo. All receptors come from a person between 18 and 65 years old who received the Ad26.COV2.S COVID-19 vaccine or a placebo. Each CDR3 is given with its conserved first and last residue.

TRBV6-2/TRBV6-3 CASSYGGYYEQYF
TRBV27 CASSKGEGGNTIYF
TRBV7-8 CASSLGAFDSYNSPLHF
TRBV5-1 CASSGRDYYQETQYF
TRBV9 CASSVDEGGVDIQYF
TRBV4-3 CASSQDSPSVNEQFF
TRBV6-1 CASSGSRVTTNEKLFF
TRBV3-1/TRBV3-2 CASSQGQNYGYTF
TRBV4-3 CASSQAPPGHNYGYTF
TRBV6-5 CASSKTGFSFYGYTF
TRBV5-1 CASSLGSGGSSYNEQFF
TRBV9 CASSVQKGADTQYF
TRBV5-1 CASSLESQRDTEAFF